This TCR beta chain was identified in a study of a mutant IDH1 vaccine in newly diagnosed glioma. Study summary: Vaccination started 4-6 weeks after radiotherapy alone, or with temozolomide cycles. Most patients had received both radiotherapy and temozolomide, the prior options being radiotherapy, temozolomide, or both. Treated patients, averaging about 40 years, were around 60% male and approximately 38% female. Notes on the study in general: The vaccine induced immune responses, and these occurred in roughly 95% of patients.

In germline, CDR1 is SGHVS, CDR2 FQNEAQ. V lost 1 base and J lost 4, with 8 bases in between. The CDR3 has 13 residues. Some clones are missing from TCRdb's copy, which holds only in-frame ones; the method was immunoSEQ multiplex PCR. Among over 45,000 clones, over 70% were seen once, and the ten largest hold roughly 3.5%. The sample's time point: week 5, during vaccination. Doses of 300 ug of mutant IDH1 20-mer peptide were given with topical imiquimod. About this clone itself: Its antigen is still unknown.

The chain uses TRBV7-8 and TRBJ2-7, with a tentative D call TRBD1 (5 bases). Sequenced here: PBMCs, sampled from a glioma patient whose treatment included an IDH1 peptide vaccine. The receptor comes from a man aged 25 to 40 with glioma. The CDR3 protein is CASSLVDTYEQYF. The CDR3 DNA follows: TGTGCCAGCAGCTTAGTGGACACTTACGAGCAGTACTTC.